One and the same sample provided the 20 T cell receptor beta chains below, sequenced in a study of shared clonotypes between healthy human individuals. Sequencing was performed with immunoSEQ multiplex PCR; in TCRdb, only in-frame clones are kept and a portion is missing. The sample has about 2.3 million clones, more than 80% seen once. The sequenced sample was naive CD4+ T cells from PBMCs. Indicated subset: CD45RA+ positively selected. The source of these receptors is a man between 18 and 35 years old in good health. Some clones in this sample may be carry-over from other donors' samples.

The J gene is TRBJ1-2, the V gene TRBV21-1. TRBV21-1 is flagged as a pseudogene. This CDR3 contains 14 residues. CDR3 protein: CASSTTSGGDGYTF. The CDR3, as DNA: TGTGCCAGCAGCACTACCTCGGGAGGGGATGGCTACACCTTC.

The chain has TRBV5-1 and TRBJ2-2; 7 bases are shared with TRBD1. V dropped 3 bases and J dropped 7; count of bases not matched to a gene: 12. Germline V CDR1 and CDR2: SGHRS, YFSETQ. The CDR3 extends over 16 amino acids. The CDR3 sequence: CASSSSGTAYIGELFF. CDR3 bases: TGCGCCAGCAGCTCCTCCGGGACAGCTTATATCGGGGAGCTGTTTTTT. Drawing the rest from reference TRBV5-1 and TRBJ2-2, the complete variable domain is KAGVTQTPRYLIKTRGQQVTLSCSPISGHRSVSWYQQTPGQGLQFLFEYFSETQRNKGNFPGRFSGRQFSNSRSEMNVSTLELGDSALYLCASSSSGTAYIGELFFGEGSRLTVL.

This chain joins TRBV10-3 and TRBJ1-6; TRBD1 matches 9 bases. The CDR3 is 13 residues long. Germline-derived CDR1 and CDR2 are ENHRY and SYGVKD. Germline trimming cut 7 bases from V and 8 bases from J; bases unmatched to any gene: 3. The CDR3 region is CAITDRGDSPLHF. The CDR3 DNA is TGTGCCATCACGGACAGGGGAGATTCACCCCTCCACTTT.

The chain employs TRBV9 and TRBJ2-7, with TRBD1 identical over 10 bases. The V segment lost 0 bases and the J segment 7 bases; nucleotides outside the gene matches: 10. Germline V CDR1 and CDR2: SGDLS, YYNGEE. The CDR3 is 16 residues long. The CDR3 DNA follows: TGTGCCAGCAGCGTAGGCATGGGGGACAGGGGCACGGAGCAGTACTTC. This codes for CASSVGMGDRGTEQYF.

Concerning this clone: The sample has other DNA sequences that encode this CDR3 too. This chain joins TRBV5-1 and TRBJ2-5; 7 bases are shared with TRBD1. J lost 5 bases, V lost 0 bases, and 7 bases had no gene match. Germline-derived CDR1 and CDR2 are SGHRS and YFSETQ. CDR3 length equals 15 residues. CDR3 sequence reads: CASSLDAGGWETQYF. DNA for the CDR3: TGCGCCAGCAGCTTGGATGCAGGGGGTTGGGAGACCCAGTACTTC.

This clone was detected once. The identical CDR3 is also encoded by other nucleotide sequences in the sample. The gene calls are TRBV19 and TRBJ2-7, with D possibly being TRBD1 or TRBD2 (6 bases each). This CDR3 region has 14 residues. Per germline, CDR1 LNHDA and CDR2 SQIVND (reference sequence). The ends were cut back, 6 bases at V and 2 bases at J, with 14 bases in the middle. CDR3 loop: CASSPTGGPYEQYF. CDR3 coding DNA: TGTGCCAGTAGCCCCACCGGGGGCCCCTACGAGCAGTACTTC. Supplemented by reference TRBV19 and TRBJ2-7, the full variable domain reads DGGITQSPKYLFRKEGQNVTLSCEQNLNHDAMYWYRQDPGQGLRLIYYSQIVNDFQKGDIAEGYSVSREKKESFPLTVTSAQKNPTAFYLCASSPTGGPYEQYFGPGTRLTVT.

This rearrangement joins TRBV2 to TRBJ2-5, with 10 nucleotides matching TRBD2. Germline CDR1 SNHLY, CDR2 FYNNEI. The CDR3 runs to 17 residues. V was pared by 2 bases and J by 1 base, with 7 bases of the junction left unmatched. CDR3 protein: CASSEWGSGRIQETQYF. DNA for the CDR3: TGTGCCAGCAGTGAATGGGGTAGCGGGAGGATCCAAGAGACCCAGTACTTC.

The chain carries TRBV11-2 and TRBJ2-7, with TRBD1 identical over 8 bases. Germline V gene lookup returns CDR1 SGHAT and CDR2 FQNNGV. With V trimmed by 0 bases and J by 0 bases, 4 bases remained unmatched. CDR3 size: 16 residues. In DNA form, the CDR3 reads TGTGCCAGCAGCTTAGATCTTGGACAGGGCTCCTACGAGCAGTACTTC. It codes for CASSLDLGQGSYEQYF. The full variable domain, in which reference TRBV11-2 and TRBJ2-7 provide the parts outside the CDR3, is EAGVAQSPRYKIIEKRQSVAFWCNPISGHATLYWYQQILGQGPKLLIQFQNNGVVDDSQLPKDRFSAERLKGVDSTLKIQPAKLEDSAVYLCASSLDLGQGSYEQYFGPGTRLTVT.

Worth noting for this clone: Other DNA sequences in the same sample also yield this CDR3. The rearrangement uses TRBV18 and TRBJ1-5, with unresolved D. V dropped 3 bases and J dropped 7 bases, with 7 bases sitting between them. Germline V gene lookup returns CDR1 KGHSH and CDR2 LQKENI. This CDR3 spans 12 amino acids. CDR3: CASSPSGQPQHF. The CDR3 DNA follows: TGTGCCAGCTCACCCTCGGGCCAGCCCCAGCATTTT.

The rearrangement joins TRBV6-4 to TRBJ2-1; 10 bases agree with TRBD1. Germline assignment: CDR1 MRHNA and CDR2 SNTAGT. The junction had 8 bases not matched to a gene; V was cut back by 5 bases and J by 4 bases. The CDR3 loop spans 16 amino acids. The DNA of the CDR3 is TGTGCCAGCAGTCTTTGGGGACAGGGGCGGTACAATGAGCAGTTCTTC. This codes for CASSLWGQGRYNEQFF.

The chain has TRBV6-1 and TRBJ2-7; D is perhaps TRBD1 (5 bases). Germline loops: CDR1 MNHNS, CDR2 SASEGT. CDR3 size: 18 residues. V lost 0 bases, J lost 0 bases, and 18 bases lay in between. CDR3 nucleotide sequence: TGTGCCAGCAGTGAAGCGTGGGAAGGGGCAGGGAACTCCTACGAGCAGTACTTC. Translation: CASSEAWEGAGNSYEQYF.

The rearrangement links TRBV11-2 to TRBJ1-4, with a possible D match to TRBD1 (5 bases). The germline V gene has CDR1 SGHAT and CDR2 FQNNGV. With 4 bases removed from V and 8 bases from J, the gap between germline ends came to 17 bases. This CDR3 region has 15 residues. CDR3: CASSSRGSPLEKLFF. DNA for the CDR3: TGTGCCAGCAGCTCCCGGGGCAGCCCTCTCGAAAAACTGTTTTTT. Full variable domain (remainder filled in from reference TRBV11-2 and TRBJ1-4): EAGVAQSPRYKIIEKRQSVAFWCNPISGHATLYWYQQILGQGPKLLIQFQNNGVVDDSQLPKDRFSAERLKGVDSTLKIQPAKLEDSAVYLCASSSRGSPLEKLFFGSGTQLSVL.

This chain links TRBV19 with TRBJ2-5; 11 nucleotides match TRBD2. The CDR3 runs 16 residues. After removal of 6 bases from V and 5 bases from J, the junction contained 11 bases not matched to a gene. Germline CDR1 is LNHDA and CDR2 is SQIVND (reference sequence). Here the CDR3 reads CASSGRLAGNWETQYF. Written as DNA, the CDR3 is TGTGCCAGTAGCGGTAGACTAGCGGGAAACTGGGAGACCCAGTACTTC.

The chain joins TRBV15 to TRBJ2-7; D unresolved. CDR3 size: 12 residues. CDR1 and CDR2 from the germline V gene are LNHNV and YYDKDF (reference sequence). V was shortened by 4 bases and J by 1 base, with 5 bases between the two germline ends. The CDR3 bases are TGTGCCACCAGCACGGAATCCTACGAGCAGTACTTC. Its translation: CATSTESYEQYF.

The gene calls are TRBV2 and TRBJ2-7; 10 bases align to TRBD2. Germline assignment: CDR1 SNHLY and CDR2 FYNNEI. J was trimmed by 1 base and V by 8 bases; bases with no gene match: 5. This CDR3 is built from 14 residues. CDR3 residues: CASQGLAPSYEQYF. For the CDR3, the DNA is TGTGCCAGCCAGGGACTAGCGCCGTCCTACGAGCAGTACTTC.

This sequence joins TRBV2 and TRBJ2-7; 10 bases map to TRBD2. The V segment lost 3 bases and the J segment 5 bases; nucleotides outside the gene matches: 4. CDR3 size: 14 residues. From germline, CDR1 is SNHLY and CDR2 FYNNEI. The CDR3 DNA sequence: TGTGCCAGCAGTGACACTAGCGGGATCCACGAGCAGTACTTC. Translated: CASSDTSGIHEQYF.

The chain couples TRBV2 to TRBJ2-2, with D possibly being TRBD1 (6 bases). Germline-derived CDR1 and CDR2 are SNHLY and FYNNEI. The length of the CDR3 is 15 residues. Trimming took off 7 bases at V and 7 bases at J, with 19 bases between the two ends. The CDR3 reads CASTQDRTRGGELFF. CDR3 DNA: TGTGCCAGCACTCAAGACAGGACCCGTGGCGGGGAGCTGTTTTTT.

CDR3 in amino acids: CASSDGLAGNNEQFF. CDR3 bases: TGTGCCAGCAGCGATGGACTAGCGGGGAACAATGAGCAGTTCTTC. The V and J genes are TRBV28 and TRBJ2-1; 12 bases map to TRBD2. V lost 6 bases and J lost 5; bases outside the gene matches: 5. The CDR3 runs 15 residues. Germline loops: CDR1 MDHEN, CDR2 SYDVKM.

On this clone itself: The same CDR3 arises from other DNA sequences in this sample as well. This chain links TRBV2 with TRBJ2-7; 8 positions match TRBD2. CDR1 is SNHLY, CDR2 FYNNEI, per germline. The V gene end was trimmed by 6 bases and the J gene end by 0 bases; junction bases not matched to a gene: 4. The CDR3 covers 14 residues. DNA for the CDR3: TGTGCCAGCAGGGACACTAGCGGCTCCTACGAGCAGTACTTC. Its translation: CASRDTSGSYEQYF.

The chain combines TRBV5-1 with TRBJ2-1; 9 bases match TRBD1. After removal of 4 bases from V and 3 bases from J, the junction contained 8 bases not matched to a gene. Germline V gives CDR1 SGHRS, CDR2 YFSETQ. The CDR3 is made up of 16 amino acids. This CDR3 is CASSPPRTGDYNEQFF. Here the CDR3 DNA reads TGCGCCAGCAGCCCCCCCCGGACAGGGGACTACAATGAGCAGTTCTTC.